These 31 T cell receptor beta chains share one sample of origin, sequenced in a study of CD8 T cells in ankylosing spondylitis. Their target antigens are unknown. The study, taken as a whole, reports: A TCR beta motif of about 8 highly homologous variants seemed to mark ankylosing spondylitis blood.

TCRdb called the 5' RACE reads again in MiXCR, with one record for every CDR3 protein. The data contain around 390,000 distinct CDR3 sequences, about 20% of them singletons. Sequenced sample: blood, either unsorted or a sorted T cell fraction (not recorded which). All receptors derive from a male donor with ankylosing spondylitis.

This clonotype has just a few counts. This rearrangement joins TRBV20-1 to TRBJ2-3; 14 nucleotides agree with TRBD2. The CDR3 has 17 residues. The V gene's germline CDR1 is DFQATT and CDR2 SNEGSKA (reference sequence). V shed 7 bases, J shed 3 bases, and the junction held 12 bases outside the gene matches. The CDR3 is CSVVPTGTSGSTDTQYF. The CDR3 DNA reads TGCAGTGTTGTGCCGACGGGGACTAGCGGGAGTACAGATACGCAGTATTTT.

The chain has TRBV29-1 and TRBJ2-3, with TRBD2 identical over 9 bases. CDR3 length: 14 amino acids. CDR1 is SQVTM and CDR2 is ANQGSEA in the germline V gene. V shed 4 bases and J 3 bases; nucleotides not matched to a gene: 5. CDR3 residues: CSVGEREETDTQYF. As DNA, the CDR3 is TGCAGCGTTGGGGAGCGGGAGGAGACAGATACGCAGTATTTT.

This clonotype appeared a few times. The rearrangement links TRBV6-5 to TRBJ2-2; no definite D call. Germline-derived CDR1 and CDR2 are MNHEY and SVGAGI. The CDR3 contains 13 residues. Deletions cut 1 base from V and 4 bases from J, with 4 bases between. CDR3 in DNA: TGTGCCAGCAGTTACTTCGTCACCGGGGAGCTGTTTTTT. Encoded protein: CASSYFVTGELFF.

This clonotype was observed at least ten times. The chain employs TRBV5-6 and TRBJ2-1, with 7 positions matching TRBD2. Losses at the gene ends were 2 bases for V and 4 bases for J; bases not matched to a gene: 3. CDR3 length: 14 residues. The germline CDR1 and CDR2 sequences are SGHDT and YYEEEE. This CDR3 reads CASSFPAGYNEQFF. The CDR3 region has the DNA TGTGCCAGCAGCTTTCCAGCGGGATACAATGAGCAGTTCTTC.

V gene TRBV6-1 combines with J gene TRBJ1-3; a possible D gene is TRBD1 (5 bases). CDR3 length: 14 amino acids. Looked up from germline, CDR1 is MNHNS and CDR2 is SASEGT. V dropped 6 bases and J dropped 3 bases, with 12 bases sitting between them. The CDR3 is CASRKTAYGNTIYF. In nucleotides, the CDR3 is TGTGCCAGCAGGAAGACAGCGTATGGAAACACCATATATTTT.

This chain joins TRBV3-1 and TRBJ1-2; tentatively, D is TRBD1 (6 bases). V dropped 3 bases and J dropped 5 bases, with 16 bases sitting between them. This CDR3 is built from 15 residues. Germline V gives CDR1 LGHDT, CDR2 YNNKEL (reference sequence). CDR3 amino acids: CASSQSLGQRYGYTF. The DNA for the CDR3 is TGTGCCAGCAGCCAGAGTTTAGGACAGCGTTATGGCTACACCTTC.

V is TRBV24-1 and J is TRBJ2-1; 10 bases align to TRBD2. Germline-derived CDR1 and CDR2 are KGHDR and SFDVKD. There are 16 residues in the CDR3. V lost 0 bases, J lost 8 bases, and 6 bases stayed unmatched. The CDR3 sequence: CATSDLPSGSVHEQFF. The DNA for the CDR3 is TGTGCCACCAGTGATTTGCCTAGCGGGAGTGTCCATGAGCAGTTCTTC.

This chain uses TRBV12-3 or TRBV12-4 with TRBJ1-5, with D maybe TRBD1 (5 bases). There are 16 residues in the CDR3. With 3 bases removed from V and 0 bases from J, the gap between germline ends came to 12 bases. The CDR3 protein is CASSLRSGVSNQPQHF. The CDR3 bases are TGTGCCAGCAGTTTGCGTTCGGGGGTTAGCAATCAGCCCCAGCATTTT.

The chain has TRBV21-1 and TRBJ2-4; whether TRBD1, the table's D call, matches the DNA was not checked. TRBV21-1 is a pseudogene. The CDR3 runs to 17 residues. This CDR3 is CASSKAGQTLAKNIQYF. In DNA form, the CDR3 reads TGTGCCAGCAGCAAAGCAGGACAGACGCTAGCCAAAAACATTCAGTACTTC.

This clonotype was picked up a small number of times. The rearrangement uses TRBV7-2 and TRBJ1-2, with D hard to call. Germline CDR1 SGHTA, CDR2 FQGNSA. CDR3 length: 13 amino acids. Trimming took 0 bases from V and 8 from J, leaving 10 bases between them. The CDR3 DNA follows: TGTGCCAGCAGCTTAGCGCCTGGAGACGGCTACACCTTC. This sequence encodes CASSLAPGDGYTF.

This clonotype was detected only once. The rearrangement uses TRBV15 and TRBJ1-5, with 12 positions matching TRBD1. The length of the CDR3 is 19 residues. Germline lookup yields CDR1 LNHNV and CDR2 YYDKDF (reference sequence). J gave up 0 bases and V 4 bases, and 10 bases lay outside the gene matches. The CDR3: CATSTQGQGAKDSNQPQHF. DNA for the CDR3: TGTGCCACCAGCACCCAGGGACAGGGGGCTAAAGATAGCAATCAGCCCCAGCATTTT.

A note on this clonotype: One junction end disagrees with the germline gene, perhaps due to a read error. The CDR3 protein is CASSPGGGQSNEKLFF. In DNA, the CDR3 is TGTGCTAGCAGCCCCGGGGGGGGACAGTCTAATGAAAAACTGTTTTTT. This chain links TRBV7-7 with TRBJ1-4; 7 bases agree with TRBD1. The CDR3 length is 16 residues. Germline V lookup: CDR1 SSHAT, CDR2 FNYEAQ (reference sequence).

The V and J genes are TRBV5-5 and TRBJ2-7; 7 positions agree with TRBD1. This CDR3 has 15 residues. The germline gives CDR1 SGHKS, CDR2 YYEKEE (reference sequence). V dropped 6 bases and J dropped 0; count of bases not matched to a gene: 9. The CDR3 DNA is TGTGCCAGCACAGACCCGGGGACAGACTCCTACGAGCAGTACTTC. Protein: CASTDPGTDSYEQYF.

V and J are TRBV30 and TRBJ1-2, with D possibly matching TRBD1 (5 bases). The germline V and J ends were trimmed by 1 base and 4 bases, with 10 bases remaining between them. This CDR3 spans 13 amino acids. The germline V gene encodes CDR1 GTSNPN and CDR2 SVGIG (reference sequence). This CDR3 reads CAWSDIQVYGYTF. CDR3 sequence (DNA): TGTGCCTGGAGTGATATACAGGTCTATGGCTACACCTTC. The full variable domain, with the rest looked up from reference TRBV30 and TRBJ1-2, is SQTIHQWPATLVQPVGSPLSLECTVEGTSNPNLYWYRQAAGRGLQLLFYSVGIGQISSEVPQNLSASRPQDRQFILSSKKLLLSDSGFYLCAWSDIQVYGYTFGSGTRLTVV.

In this sample, this clonotype turned up a few times. This chain links TRBV5-1 with TRBJ1-4; 10 bases are a match to TRBD1. The V and J ends lost 2 bases and 4 bases, in that order; junction bases with no gene match: 2. Germline V gene data show CDR1 as SGHRS and CDR2 as YFSETQ. The CDR3 loop spans 15 amino acids. CDR3 sequence reads: CASSLGTGDNEKLFF. CDR3 coding DNA: TGCGCCAGCAGCTTAGGGACAGGGGATAATGAAAAACTGTTTTTT.

This clonotype turned up a few times. CDR3 in DNA: TGCGCCAGCAGCTTGACTGCGGCGGGAGCAGCTGAAAAACTGTTTTTT. Translating gives CASSLTAAGAAEKLFF. The J gene is TRBJ1-4, the V gene TRBV5-1; D is unclear. The CDR3 totals 16 residues. Germline CDR1 is SGHRS and CDR2 is YFSETQ. V was shortened by 1 base and J by 7 bases, with 17 bases between the two germline ends.

The chain uses TRBV7-8 and TRBJ2-7; the match to TRBD1 covers 8 bases. With 5 bases clipped from V and 6 bases from J, the junction kept 9 bases outside the gene matches. CDR1 and CDR2 from the germline V gene are SGHVS and FQNEAQ. The CDR3 contains 14 residues. CDR3 region: CASSRRDRRAEQYF. In DNA, the CDR3 is TGTGCCAGCAGCCGCCGGGACAGGCGGGCCGAGCAGTACTTC.

This clonotype occurred a few times. The chain employs TRBV5-1 and TRBJ2-5, with 7 bases that match TRBD1. The trim removed 4 bases at V and 2 bases at J, leaving 11 bases unmatched. Per germline, CDR1 SGHRS and CDR2 YFSETQ. CDR3 length: 16 residues. The CDR3 protein is CASSKRTGGGQETQYF. CDR3 DNA sequence: TGCGCCAGCAGCAAGAGGACAGGTGGCGGTCAAGAGACCCAGTACTTC.

J is TRBJ1-3 and V is TRBV6-1; D gene ambiguous. The length of the CDR3 is 15 residues. V lost 0 bases to trimming and J lost 0 bases, with 6 bases between them. The germline V gene has CDR1 MNHNS and CDR2 SASEGT. Here the CDR3 reads CASSEAGYSGNTIYF. In nucleotides, the CDR3 is TGTGCCAGCAGTGAAGCGGGTTACTCTGGAAACACCATATATTTT.

This clonotype was seen only once. Mismatch with germline at one junction end may stem from a read error. The V call is TRBV5-1, the J call TRBJ1-2; unclear D gene. Germline CDR1 is SGHRS and CDR2 is YFSETQ. This CDR3 contains 14 residues. Written as DNA, the CDR3 is TGCGCCAACAGCCTGGACTTGGGAAACTATGGCTACACCTTC. Translation gives CANSLDLGNYGYTF.

The chain recombines TRBV20-1 with TRBJ2-2, with 9 bases matching TRBD1. V was clipped by 6 bases and J by 1 base; unmatched bases: 6. Germline CDR1 reads DFQATT; CDR2 reads SNEGSKA (reference sequence). This CDR3 is built from 15 residues. CDR3 sequence reads: CSAEGQGRNTGELFF. DNA of the CDR3: TGCAGTGCCGAGGGACAGGGAAGGAACACCGGGGAGCTGTTTTTT.

This clonotype has only a few counts. The genes are TRBV19 and TRBJ1-3, with D maybe TRBD1 (6 bases). V lost 4 bases to trimming and J lost 2 bases, with 18 bases between them. Per germline, CDR1 LNHDA and CDR2 SQIVND (reference sequence). CDR3 length: 17 residues. As DNA, the CDR3 is TGTGCCAGTAGTAAACCCTCTCTACAGGGAACTGGAAACACCATATATTTT. Translated, it gives CASSKPSLQGTGNTIYF.

This clonotype was observed a few times. V usage is TRBV7-2 and J usage is TRBJ2-3; 7 bases align to TRBD1. The V gene's germline CDR1 is SGHTA and CDR2 FQGNSA. Unmatched junction bases numbered 4, after V lost 0 bases and J lost 1 base. The CDR3 covers 16 residues. CDR3 protein: CASSLAPTGGTDTQYF. For the CDR3, the DNA is TGTGCCAGCAGCTTAGCGCCCACAGGGGGCACAGATACGCAGTATTTT.

This clonotype was seen a few times. The chain uses TRBV5-1 and TRBJ1-4, with D perhaps TRBD1 (5 bases). The CDR3 consists of 14 residues. V lost 4 bases and J lost 5, with 12 bases in between. Germline loops: CDR1 SGHRS, CDR2 YFSETQ. CDR3 in DNA: TGCGCCAGCAGCCCCGACAGTACCAATGAAAAACTGTTTTTT. It translates to CASSPDSTNEKLFF.

V is TRBV28 and J is TRBJ1-2; D gene ambiguous. V was shortened by 6 bases and J by 2 bases, with 7 bases between the two germline ends. The CDR3 extends over 12 amino acids. Germline assignment: CDR1 MDHEN and CDR2 SYDVKM. The CDR3 here is CASRTGNYGYTF. The CDR3 DNA reads TGTGCCAGCAGGACGGGAAACTATGGCTACACCTTC.

The chain links TRBV7-2 to TRBJ1-3; TRBD1 agrees at 7 bases. Germline CDR1 is SGHTA and CDR2 is FQGNSA. CDR3 length equals 15 residues. V dropped 4 bases and J dropped 0; count of bases not matched to a gene: 3. The CDR3 spells CASSSRGGSGNTIYF. CDR3 nucleotide sequence: TGTGCCAGCAGCTCCAGGGGGGGCTCTGGAAACACCATATATTTT.

The chain carries TRBV24-1 and TRBJ1-2, with 8 bases matching TRBD1. Per germline, CDR1 KGHDR and CDR2 SFDVKD. The CDR3 has 14 residues. Unmatched junction bases numbered 8, after V lost 6 bases and J lost 6 bases. The CDR3 reads CATSYGTGDDGYTF. The CDR3 region has the DNA TGTGCCACCAGTTACGGGACAGGTGATGATGGCTACACCTTC.

The rearrangement uses TRBV4-3 and TRBJ2-2; TRBD2 agrees at 7 bases. The CDR3 contains 20 residues. Germline CDR1 is LGHNA and CDR2 is YSLEER. J was trimmed by 0 bases and V by 0 bases; bases with no gene match: 13. CDR3 residues: CASSQDLSLGLAANTGELFF. CDR3 DNA: TGCGCCAGCAGCCAAGATTTAAGCTTAGGCCTAGCGGCGAACACCGGGGAGCTGTTTTTT.

The chain is built from TRBV18 and TRBJ1-1, with 7 bases lining up with TRBD1. J gave up 3 bases and V 4 bases, and 11 bases lay outside the gene matches. This CDR3 is 16 amino acids long. Germline CDR1 KGHSH, CDR2 LQKENI. CDR3: CASSLPTGPGDTEAFF. The CDR3 coding sequence is TGTGCCAGCTCACTACCGACAGGGCCGGGGGACACTGAAGCTTTCTTT.

This chain uses TRBV7-9 with TRBJ2-3, with 8 bases lining up with TRBD1. In germline, CDR1 is SEHNR, CDR2 FQNEAQ (reference sequence). This CDR3 has 15 amino acids. V lost 6 bases, J lost 3 bases, and 8 bases stayed unmatched. CDR3 residues: CASRLSGGRTDTQYF. In DNA form, the CDR3 reads TGTGCCAGCAGATTATCAGGGGGCCGGACAGATACGCAGTATTTT.

The rearrangement joins TRBV11-2 to TRBJ2-1, with D perhaps TRBD2 (5 bases). Trimming cost V 5 bases and J 5 bases, with 13 bases left between them. The CDR3 runs 14 residues. Germline values: CDR1 SGHAT, CDR2 FQNNGV. The CDR3 region is CASSRTAPNNEQFF. CDR3 DNA: TGTGCCAGCAGCAGGACTGCTCCGAACAATGAGCAGTTCTTC. Based on the CDR3 plus reference TRBV11-2 and TRBJ2-1, the full variable domain is EAGVAQSPRYKIIEKRQSVAFWCNPISGHATLYWYQQILGQGPKLLIQFQNNGVVDDSQLPKDRFSAERLKGVDSTLKIQPAKLEDSAVYLCASSRTAPNNEQFFGPGTRLTVL.